This T cell receptor beta chain emerged from a study of OX40 agonist ivuxolimab in advanced cancers. Produced via immunoSEQ multiplex PCR; TCRdb's table is partial and in-frame only. This sample has under 95,000 clones; approximately 89% occur once, and the top ten carry over 0.15%. Germline assignment: CDR1 LNHDA and CDR2 SQIVND (reference sequence). V lost 1 base to trimming and J lost 1 base, with 10 bases between them. This CDR3 comprises 15 residues. Material: CD4+ or CD8+ T cells sorted from blood, obtained in a trial of the OX40 agonist ivuxolimab. The chain employs TRBV19 and TRBJ1-1; D unresolved. The clonotype was recovered from an adult with an advanced solid tumor such as melanoma, head and neck, liver or kidney cancer. CDR3 amino acids: CASSIVGTPNTEAFF. CDR3 in DNA: TGTGCCAGTAGTATAGTCGGCACTCCGAACACTGAAGCTTTCTTT.